This T cell receptor (beta chain) was profiled in a study of blood T cell repertoires in COVID-19. As for the study in general: PBMCs, B-cell-depleted T cells, or T cells provided the cDNA or gDNA that made up the material.

The CDR3 runs to 15 residues. Looked up from germline, CDR1 is LNHDA and CDR2 is SQIVND (reference sequence). V was trimmed by 3 bases and J by 1 base, leaving 10 bases between them. How the authors handled the data: Estimates of nucleated cell counts were drawn from the amplification of reference gene primers. Profiling relied on immunoSEQ multiplex PCR, and the TCRdb table lists in-frame clones only, not all of them. V, J and clone size were drawn from that table, and D and trimming were deduced from the DNA. The repertoire holds approximately 90,000 clones, with roughly 91% as singletons. The specimen sequenced was peripheral blood. This TCR was sampled from a woman older than 75 with acute or convalescent COVID-19. The chain carries TRBV19 and TRBJ1-5; TRBD1 is a possible D gene (5 bases). The chain's CDR3 is CASSMVGASNQPQHF. The DNA for the CDR3 is TGTGCCAGTAGTATGGTAGGGGCCAGCAATCAGCCCCAGCATTTT.